The 10 T cell receptor beta chains listed next were all sequenced from one sample in a study of blood T cells in healthy people across ages. Using a J-beta primer mix together with a sample-barcoded 5' primer, a second PCR was run for about 6 to 11 cycles. TCRdb fed the 5' RACE reads into MiXCR, producing one record per CDR3 protein. The table includes some 700,000 distinct CDR3 sequences, 20% to 25% detected once. Sample: blood. The receptors stem from a man aged 65 to 79 in good health.

This clonotype was picked up a small number of times. This sequence joins TRBV12-3 or TRBV12-4 and TRBJ2-1; perhaps D is TRBD1 or TRBD2 (6 bases each). This CDR3 has 16 residues. V lost 6 bases and J lost 9, with 24 bases in between. The CDR3 nucleotides are TGTGCCAGCAGCTCCTCCGGGGGACTGAGGGGGACTGAGCAGTTCTTC. It is translated as CASSSSGGLRGTEQFF.

With regard to this clonotype: The DNA is omitted, as the CDR3 cannot be located on it reliably, and the CDR3 follows TCRdb's listing. The V call is TRBV6-5, the J call TRBJ1-4. CDR1 and CDR2 from the germline V gene are MNHEY and SVGAGI. Termini included, the CDR3 measures 17 amino acids. CDR3 residues: CASSSSTGPRFSEKLFF.

This clonotype was observed many times. The chain recombines TRBV20-1 with TRBJ1-1; 7 bases are a match to TRBD1. The length of the CDR3 is 11 residues. J gave up 8 bases and V 6 bases, and 6 bases lay outside the gene matches. Germline-derived CDR1 and CDR2 are DFQATT and SNEGSKA (reference sequence). CDR3 sequence: CSATTGFEAFF. In DNA form, the CDR3 reads TGCAGTGCAACGACAGGGTTCGAAGCTTTCTTT.

A single count supports this clonotype. This chain links TRBV10-3 with TRBJ1-1; no clear D gene. Germline CDR1 and CDR2: ENHRY and SYGVKD. The ends were cut back, 6 bases at V and 1 base at J, with 9 bases in the middle. The CDR3 extends over 13 amino acids. The CDR3 loop is CAISLDANTEAFF. The CDR3, as DNA: TGTGCCATCAGCTTGGACGCGAACACTGAAGCTTTCTTT.

This clonotype has a handful of counts. This chain links TRBV9 with TRBJ2-5, with D perhaps being TRBD1 or TRBD2 (6 bases each). Trimming cost V 4 bases and J 1 base, with 17 bases left between them. Germline V gene sequence: CDR1 SGDLS, CDR2 YYNGEE. The CDR3 spans 16 residues. DNA of the CDR3: TGTGCCAGCAGCCCCAGGGTGGGGGGCGCCCAAGAGACCCAGTACTTC. Its translation: CASSPRVGGAQETQYF.

This clonotype appeared a few times. The chain joins TRBV7-8 to TRBJ1-4; D remains unclear. V was pared by 5 bases and J by 6 bases, with 19 bases between. The CDR3 covers 16 residues. The germline V gene encodes CDR1 SGHVS and CDR2 FQNEAQ. The DNA for the CDR3 is TGTGCCAGCAGCCAAAGCGGCATAGGGTCCTATGAAAAACTGTTTTTT. It specifies CASSQSGIGSYEKLFF.

The chain combines TRBV5-1 with TRBJ2-1; D might be TRBD2 (6 bases). CDR3 length: 14 amino acids. The V and J ends lost 5 bases and 4 bases respectively, with 13 bases between them. Germline assignment: CDR1 SGHRS and CDR2 YFSETQ. CDR3 amino acids: CASSESGSYNEQFF. CDR3 in DNA: TGCGCCAGCAGTGAGAGCGGGTCATACAATGAGCAGTTCTTC.

This clonotype has just a few counts. The chain combines TRBV7-9 with TRBJ1-2, with a weak D call TRBD1 (5 bases). From germline, CDR1 is SEHNR and CDR2 FQNEAQ (reference sequence). Trimming took off 5 bases at V and 6 bases at J, with 13 bases between the two ends. There are 13 residues in the CDR3. The CDR3 nucleotides are TGTGCCAGCAGCGCGACCTGGGGGGATGGCTACACCTTC. Translating it yields CASSATWGDGYTF.

This clonotype came up a few times. The V call is TRBV6-2 or TRBV6-3, the J call TRBJ2-5; TRBD1 matches at 8 bases. The closer fit of TRBJ2-7 to the DNA end suggests the J call may be wrong. Germline values: CDR1 MNHEY, CDR2 SVGEGT. The CDR3 has 13 amino acids. The chain's CDR3 is CASRGQGVHEQYF. DNA for the CDR3: TGTGCCAGCAGAGGACAGGGTGTTCACGAGCAGTACTTC.

This chain joins TRBV5-6 and TRBJ2-7; 8 bases agree with TRBD1. CDR1 is SGHDT, CDR2 YYEEEE, per germline. The V gene end was trimmed by 4 bases and the J gene end by 1 base; junction bases not matched to a gene: 10. There are 16 residues in the CDR3. The CDR3 DNA is TGTGCCAGCAGCCCATCCGGGACAGGAATTTCCTACGAGCAGTACTTC. Protein sequence: CASSPSGTGISYEQYF.